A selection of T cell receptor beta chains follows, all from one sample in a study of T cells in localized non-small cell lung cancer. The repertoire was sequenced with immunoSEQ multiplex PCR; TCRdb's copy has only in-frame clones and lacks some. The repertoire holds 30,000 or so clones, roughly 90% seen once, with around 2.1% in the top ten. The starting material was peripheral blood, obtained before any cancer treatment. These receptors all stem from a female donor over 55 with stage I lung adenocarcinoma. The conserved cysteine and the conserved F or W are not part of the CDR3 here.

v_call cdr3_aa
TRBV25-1 ASSEVGGRDYEQY
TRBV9 ASSVSSSYNEQF
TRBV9 ASSSDGETQY
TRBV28 ASSQFWGEQY
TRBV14 ASSQGWAQPQH
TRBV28 ASSSLPNQPQH
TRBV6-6 ASSYSLTEAF
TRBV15 ATSTGGTGANVLT
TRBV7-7 ASSSSTAANTGELF
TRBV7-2 ASSPDGYNQPQH
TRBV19 ASSRQGTNEKLF
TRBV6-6 ASSYSVLNRGRSAF
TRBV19 ASSSSDRGGNQPQH